The 11 T cell receptor beta chains below come from one sample, sequenced in a study of a mutant IDH1 vaccine in newly diagnosed glioma. Assay used: immunoSEQ multiplex PCR; TCRdb lists only in-frame clones, some missing. The table records over 25,000 clones, about 85% of them present only once. Noted time point: baseline, week 1 (first vaccination visit). Noted treatment: pre-vaccination baseline after standard-of-care therapy. The starting material was PBMCs, obtained from a glioma patient treated with radiotherapy, temozolomide or both. These receptors were collected from a woman in her thirties or forties with glioma.

The chain uses TRBV2 and TRBJ1-5, with 10 positions matching TRBD1. This CDR3 comprises 18 residues. Germline lookup yields CDR1 SNHLY and CDR2 FYNNEI. V was clipped by 4 bases and J by 4 bases; unmatched bases: 13. CDR3 protein: CASSVTSDRGRPNQPQHF. DNA for the CDR3: TGTGCCAGCAGTGTCACCTCCGACAGGGGGCGGCCAAATCAGCCCCAGCATTTT.

This clone has a single count. The chain couples TRBV2 to TRBJ2-7; D gene unclear. CDR1 SNHLY and CDR2 FYNNEI come from the germline V gene. The CDR3 loop spans 15 amino acids. With 1 base removed from V and 3 bases from J, the gap between germline ends came to 13 bases. The CDR3 spells CASSEGSTVVYEQYF. The CDR3 DNA follows: TGTGCCAGCAGTGAAGGGAGCACAGTAGTCTACGAGCAGTACTTC.

The rearrangement links TRBV10-3 to TRBJ1-1; TRBD1 agrees at 9 bases. V was clipped by 4 bases and J by 2 bases; unmatched bases: 5. The CDR3 is 15 amino acids. CDR1 and CDR2 from the germline V gene are ENHRY and SYGVKD. CDR3 protein: CAISGDRVSNTEAFF. The CDR3 DNA reads TGTGCCATCAGTGGGGACAGGGTGTCAAACACTGAAGCTTTCTTT.

V gene TRBV4-1 combines with J gene TRBJ1-3; maybe TRBD1 (6 bases). CDR1 is MGHRA, CDR2 YSYEKL, per germline. The length of the CDR3 is 14 residues. V was pared by 4 bases and J by 2 bases, with 9 bases between. The CDR3, as DNA: TGCGCCAGCAGCCCACAGGGTACTGGAAACACCATATATTTT. Translating it yields CASSPQGTGNTIYF.

Comments on this clone: This may stem from a read error, because a much larger clone lies one nucleotide away. The chain carries TRBV7-9 and TRBJ2-7; 7 nucleotides align to TRBD1. The CDR3 is 12 amino acids. In germline, CDR1 is SEHNR, CDR2 FQNEAQ (reference sequence). After removal of 5 bases from V and 3 bases from J, the junction contained 1 base not matched to a gene. The CDR3 sequence is CASSPGGYEQYF. The CDR3 DNA reads as TGTGCCAGCAGCCCAGGGGGCTACGAGCAGTACTTC.

The rearrangement uses TRBV5-1 and TRBJ1-1; unclear D gene. V lost 0 bases and J 1 base, leaving 7 bases between the germline ends. The CDR3 covers 14 residues. The V gene's germline CDR1 is SGHRS and CDR2 YFSETQ. CDR3 residues: CASSLAAANTEAFF. CDR3 in DNA: TGCGCCAGCAGCTTGGCGGCTGCGAACACTGAAGCTTTCTTT.

This chain joins TRBV27 and TRBJ1-6, with D tentatively TRBD1 (6 bases). This CDR3 contains 15 residues. Germline V lookup: CDR1 MNHEY, CDR2 SMNVEV (reference sequence). Deletions cut 5 bases from V and 7 bases from J, with 15 bases between. This CDR3 reads CASSAQGKPNSPLHF. DNA of the CDR3: TGTGCCAGCAGTGCCCAGGGGAAACCGAATTCACCCCTCCACTTT.

This chain uses TRBV10-3 with TRBJ1-2; TRBD1 matches 7 bases. V dropped 11 bases and J dropped 5; count of bases not matched to a gene: 14. The CDR3 spans 14 residues. The germline V gene encodes CDR1 ENHRY and CDR2 SYGVKD. The CDR3 sequence: CAVKGARSGYGYTF. CDR3 nucleotide sequence: TGTGCCGTCAAGGGGGCGCGTTCGGGTTATGGCTACACCTTC.

The chain links TRBV4-1 to TRBJ2-7, with a tentative D call TRBD1 (6 bases). The V gene's germline CDR1 is MGHRA and CDR2 YSYEKL. CDR3 size: 15 residues. V gave up 4 bases and J gave up 7 bases, with 20 bases separating them. CDR3 coding DNA: TGCGCCAGCAGCCTTGAGGACAGACTTCTAGGAGAGCAGTACTTC. The encoded protein is CASSLEDRLLGEQYF.

The chain joins TRBV5-1 to TRBJ1-1; a possible D gene is TRBD1 (5 bases). The germline gives CDR1 SGHRS, CDR2 YFSETQ. The V end was cut by 0 bases, the J end by 3 bases, with 9 bases between. This CDR3 contains 14 residues. The CDR3 DNA reads as TGCGCCAGCAGCTTGGCTGGAGGGGACACTGAAGCTTTCTTT. Translated: CASSLAGGDTEAFF.

J is TRBJ2-5 and V is TRBV10-3; D not resolved. Germline CDR1 and CDR2: ENHRY and SYGVKD. V lost 5 bases to trimming and J lost 10 bases, with 14 bases between them. The CDR3 is 12 amino acids. The CDR3 DNA is TGTGCCATCAGTCGCGACGGCTGGGACCAGTACTTC. This sequence encodes CAISRDGWDQYF.